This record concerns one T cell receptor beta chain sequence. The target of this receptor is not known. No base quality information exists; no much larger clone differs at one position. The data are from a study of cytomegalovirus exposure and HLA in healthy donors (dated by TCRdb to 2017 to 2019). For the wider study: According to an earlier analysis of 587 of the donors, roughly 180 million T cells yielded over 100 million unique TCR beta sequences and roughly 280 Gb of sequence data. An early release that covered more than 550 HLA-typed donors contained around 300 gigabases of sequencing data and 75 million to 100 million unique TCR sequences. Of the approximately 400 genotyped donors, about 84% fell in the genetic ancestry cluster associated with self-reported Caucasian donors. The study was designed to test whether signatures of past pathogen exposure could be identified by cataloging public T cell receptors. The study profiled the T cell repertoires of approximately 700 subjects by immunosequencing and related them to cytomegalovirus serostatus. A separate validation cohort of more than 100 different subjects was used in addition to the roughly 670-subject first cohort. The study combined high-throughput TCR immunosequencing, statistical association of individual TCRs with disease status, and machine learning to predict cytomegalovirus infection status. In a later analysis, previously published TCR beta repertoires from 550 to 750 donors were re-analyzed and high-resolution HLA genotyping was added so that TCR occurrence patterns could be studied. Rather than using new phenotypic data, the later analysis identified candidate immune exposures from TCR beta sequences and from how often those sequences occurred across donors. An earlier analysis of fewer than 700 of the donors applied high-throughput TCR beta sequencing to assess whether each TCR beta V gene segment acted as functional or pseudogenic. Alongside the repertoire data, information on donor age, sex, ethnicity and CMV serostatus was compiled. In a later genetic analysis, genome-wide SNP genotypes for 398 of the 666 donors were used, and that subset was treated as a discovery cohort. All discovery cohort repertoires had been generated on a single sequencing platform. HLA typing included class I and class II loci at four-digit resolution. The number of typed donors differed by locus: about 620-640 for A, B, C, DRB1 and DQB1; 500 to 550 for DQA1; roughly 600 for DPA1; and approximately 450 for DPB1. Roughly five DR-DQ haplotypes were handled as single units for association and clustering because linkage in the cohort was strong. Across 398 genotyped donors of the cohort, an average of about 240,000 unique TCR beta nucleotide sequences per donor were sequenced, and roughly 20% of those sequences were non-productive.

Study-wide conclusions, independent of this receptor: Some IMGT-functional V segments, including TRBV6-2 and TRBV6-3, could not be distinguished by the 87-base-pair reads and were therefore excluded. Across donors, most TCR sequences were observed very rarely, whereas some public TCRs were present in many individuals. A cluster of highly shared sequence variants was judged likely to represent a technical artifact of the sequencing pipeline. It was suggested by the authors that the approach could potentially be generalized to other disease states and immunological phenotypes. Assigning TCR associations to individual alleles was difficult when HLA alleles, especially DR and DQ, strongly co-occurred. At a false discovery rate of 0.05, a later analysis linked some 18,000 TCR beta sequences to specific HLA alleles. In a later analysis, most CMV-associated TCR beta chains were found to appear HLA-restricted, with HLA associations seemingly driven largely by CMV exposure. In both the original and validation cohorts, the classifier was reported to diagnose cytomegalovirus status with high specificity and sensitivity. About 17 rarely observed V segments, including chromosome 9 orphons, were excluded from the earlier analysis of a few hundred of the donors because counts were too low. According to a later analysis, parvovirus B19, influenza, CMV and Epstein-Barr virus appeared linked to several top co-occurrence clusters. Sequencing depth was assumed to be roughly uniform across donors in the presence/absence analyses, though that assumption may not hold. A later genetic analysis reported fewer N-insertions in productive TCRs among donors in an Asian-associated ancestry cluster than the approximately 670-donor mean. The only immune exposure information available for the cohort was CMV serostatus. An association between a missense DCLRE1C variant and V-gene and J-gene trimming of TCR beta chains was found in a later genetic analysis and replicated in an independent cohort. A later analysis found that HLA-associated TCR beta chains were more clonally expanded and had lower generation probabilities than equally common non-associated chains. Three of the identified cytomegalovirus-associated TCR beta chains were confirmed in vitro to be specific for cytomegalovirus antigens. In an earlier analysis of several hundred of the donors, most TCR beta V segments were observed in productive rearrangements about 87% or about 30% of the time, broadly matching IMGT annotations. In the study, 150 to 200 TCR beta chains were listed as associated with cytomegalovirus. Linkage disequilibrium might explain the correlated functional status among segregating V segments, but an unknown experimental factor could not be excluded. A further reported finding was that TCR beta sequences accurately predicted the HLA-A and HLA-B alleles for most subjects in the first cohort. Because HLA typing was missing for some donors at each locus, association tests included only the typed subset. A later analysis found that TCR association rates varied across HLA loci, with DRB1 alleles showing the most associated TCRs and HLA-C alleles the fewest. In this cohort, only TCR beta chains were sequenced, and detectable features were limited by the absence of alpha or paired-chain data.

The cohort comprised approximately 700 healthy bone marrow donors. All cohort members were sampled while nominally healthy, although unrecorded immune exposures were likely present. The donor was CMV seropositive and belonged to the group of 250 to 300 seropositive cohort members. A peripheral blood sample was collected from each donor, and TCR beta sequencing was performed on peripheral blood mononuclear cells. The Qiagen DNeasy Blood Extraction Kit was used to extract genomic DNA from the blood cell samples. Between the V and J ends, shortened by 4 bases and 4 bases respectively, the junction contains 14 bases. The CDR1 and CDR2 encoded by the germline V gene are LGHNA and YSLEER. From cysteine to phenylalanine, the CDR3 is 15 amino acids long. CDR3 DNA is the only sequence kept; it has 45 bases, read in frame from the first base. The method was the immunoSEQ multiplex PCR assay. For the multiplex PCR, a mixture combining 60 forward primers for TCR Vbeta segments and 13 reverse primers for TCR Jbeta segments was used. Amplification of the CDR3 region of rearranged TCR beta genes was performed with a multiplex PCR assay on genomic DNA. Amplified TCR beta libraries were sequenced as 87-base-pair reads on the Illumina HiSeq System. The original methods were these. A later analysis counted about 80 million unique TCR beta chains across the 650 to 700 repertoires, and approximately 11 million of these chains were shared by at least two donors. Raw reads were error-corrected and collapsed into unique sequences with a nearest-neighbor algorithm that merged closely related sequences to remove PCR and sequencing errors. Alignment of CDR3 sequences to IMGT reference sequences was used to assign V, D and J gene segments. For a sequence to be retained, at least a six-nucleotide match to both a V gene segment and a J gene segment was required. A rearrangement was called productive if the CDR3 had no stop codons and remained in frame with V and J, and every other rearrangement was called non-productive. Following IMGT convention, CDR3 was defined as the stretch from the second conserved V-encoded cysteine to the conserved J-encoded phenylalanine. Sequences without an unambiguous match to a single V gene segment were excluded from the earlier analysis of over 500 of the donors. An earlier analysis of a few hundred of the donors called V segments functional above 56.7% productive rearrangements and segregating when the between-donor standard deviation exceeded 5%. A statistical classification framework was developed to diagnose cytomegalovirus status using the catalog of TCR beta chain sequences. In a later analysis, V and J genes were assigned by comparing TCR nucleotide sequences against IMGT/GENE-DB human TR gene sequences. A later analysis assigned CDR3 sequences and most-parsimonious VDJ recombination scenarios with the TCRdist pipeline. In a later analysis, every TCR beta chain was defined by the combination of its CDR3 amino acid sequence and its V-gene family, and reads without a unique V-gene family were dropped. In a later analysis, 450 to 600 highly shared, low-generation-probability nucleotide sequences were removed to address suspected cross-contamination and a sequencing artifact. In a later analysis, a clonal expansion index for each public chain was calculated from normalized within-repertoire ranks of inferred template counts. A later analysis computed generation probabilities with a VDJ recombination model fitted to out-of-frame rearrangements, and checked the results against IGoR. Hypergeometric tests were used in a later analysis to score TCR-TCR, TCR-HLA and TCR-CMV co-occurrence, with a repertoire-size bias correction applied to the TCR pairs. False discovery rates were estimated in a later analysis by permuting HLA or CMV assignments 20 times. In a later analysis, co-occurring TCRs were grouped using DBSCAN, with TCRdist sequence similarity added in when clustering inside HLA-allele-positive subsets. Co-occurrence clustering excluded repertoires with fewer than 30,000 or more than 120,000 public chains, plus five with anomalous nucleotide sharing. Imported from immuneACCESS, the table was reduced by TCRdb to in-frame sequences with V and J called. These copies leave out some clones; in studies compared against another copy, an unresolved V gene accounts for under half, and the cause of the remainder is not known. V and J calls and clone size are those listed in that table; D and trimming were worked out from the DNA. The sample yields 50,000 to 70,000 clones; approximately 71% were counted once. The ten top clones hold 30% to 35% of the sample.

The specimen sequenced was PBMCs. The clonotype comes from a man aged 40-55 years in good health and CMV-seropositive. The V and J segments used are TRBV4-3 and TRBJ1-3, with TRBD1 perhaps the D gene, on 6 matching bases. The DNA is TGCGCCAGCAGCCCAAAAATCGGACAGGGAAACACCATATATTTT. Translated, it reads CASSPKIGQGNTIYF.